This T cell receptor (beta chain) was documented in a study of T cells in narcolepsy (dated by TCRdb to the late 2010s). At the level of the whole study: Healthy control donors were enrolled in the study alongside patients who had narcolepsy type 1 or type 2 (NT1, NT2). To look for autoreactive T cells in narcolepsy patients that target self-antigens of hypocretin neurons (hypocretin, TRIB2), the study used TCR Vbeta sequencing to follow clonotypes in blood and CSF.

Memory CD4+ T cells were sorted ex vivo from peripheral blood of narcolepsy patients and healthy controls for TCR Vbeta sequencing. Points the paper makes about the study in general: Patients and controls had comparable numbers of sequenced blood memory CD4+ clonotypes, averaging about 40,000 and 33,000, respectively. Autoreactive clonotypes were reported to be detected serially in the blood of the same patients and of different patients, but not in the blood of healthy controls. In plots comparing CSF and blood CD4+ T cell clonotypes from the same patient, HCRT-specific and TRIB2-specific autoreactive clonotypes were highlighted. Some blood memory CD4+ repertoires from patients and controls contained no sequences matching autoreactive T cell clones.

The germline V gene gives CDR1 as SGHRS and CDR2 as YFSETQ. V is shortened by 1 base, J by 8 bases, and the region joining them spans 19 bases. From its cysteine to its phenylalanine, the CDR3 spans 15 amino acids. Only the CDR3 portion is preserved as DNA: 45 bases, with reading frame beginning at the first base. Libraries were built with the immunoSEQ multiplex PCR assay. The immuneACCESS repertoire file appears here via TCRdb, limited to in-frame rearrangements. These files lack a portion of the clones; in checked studies, under half of the deficit traces to unresolved V genes, and the cause of the others is not known. Within this sample are over 25,000 clones, with roughly 90% of them counted one time only. Jointly, the top ten make up around 1.2% of the sample. To note about this clone: Which antigen it targets is not known. It has no much larger one-base neighbor in the sample; base qualities were not kept.

The clonotype originates from a human donor with narcolepsy. Recombination connected TRBV5-1 to TRBJ2-7, with a weak D call of TRBD2 (7 bases match). Source material: CD45RA- memory CD4+ T cells from PBMCs. Taken with the paper, the label for cell subset or site translates to: memory T cells sorted ex vivo from peripheral blood. The DNA is TGCGCCAGCAGCTTGCGGGGGGCGAGGGCATCTAAGCAGTACTTC. The encoded protein is CASSLRGARASKQYF.